This note documents a single TCR beta chain sequence. The antigen is undetermined. A much more abundant neighbour one base away suggests this may be a read error. The PBMCs studied were ones that came from approximately 9.9 ml fresh peripheral blood. This sample is part of a study of T cells in Graves' hyperthyroidism and ophthalmopathy. Overall study results and limits: The model identified upcoming ophthalmopathy a median about 6.5 months ahead of onset.

Amplified regions were TCR beta CDR3 sequences from RNA transcripts. During a first-round RT-PCR of the TCR CDR3, the HTBI primer set was used. TCRdb reprocessed the multiplex PCR reads via MiXCR and lists one record per CDR3 protein. There are 130,000 or so distinct CDR3 sequences in the sample; approximately 20% occur only once, and around two thirds lies in the top ten. The material sequenced was blood. This TCR came from a woman in her forties or fifties with Graves' hyperthyroidism that later progressed to Graves' ophthalmopathy.

CDR3 coding DNA: TGTGCCAGCAGTGAATTGGGGGATGAAAAACTGGTTTTT. Its translation is CASSELGDEKLVF. The chain joins TRBV2 to TRBJ1-4; D is perhaps TRBD1 (5 bases). There are 13 residues in the CDR3. Germline V gene lookup returns CDR1 SNHLY and CDR2 FYNNEI.